These 16 T cell receptor beta chains came from one sample sequenced in a study of T cell responses to AZD1222 COVID-19 vaccine. The protocol was immunoSEQ multiplex PCR, while the TCRdb copy is restricted to in-frame clones and leaves out a portion. The sample holds roughly 100,000 clones, around 89% seen once. Sequenced material: peripheral blood, taken on day 0 of AZD1222 vaccination. The receptors derive from an adult in good health.

This rearrangement joins TRBV6-2 or TRBV6-3 to TRBJ1-3; D might be TRBD1 (5 bases). V was shortened by 0 bases and J by 5 bases, with 17 bases between the two germline ends. CDR1 and CDR2 from the germline V gene are MNHEY and SVGEGT. The CDR3 is 17 residues long. The CDR3 region has the DNA TGTGCCAGCAGTTACTCGATATCGACAGCCTCCAGAAACACCATATATTTT. As protein: CASSYSISTASRNTIYF.

The J gene is TRBJ2-7, the V gene TRBV30; TRBD2 is a possible D gene (7 bases). The CDR3 consists of 15 residues. In germline, CDR1 is GTSNPN, CDR2 SVGIG (reference sequence). Trimming cost V 5 bases and J 4 bases, with 21 bases left between them. The CDR3 DNA follows: TGTGCCTGGGCCTCCGATAGGGGGGGGAAATACGAGCAGTACTTC. Translating it yields CAWASDRGGKYEQYF.

The rearrangement uses TRBV27 and TRBJ2-7; 12 bases are shared with TRBD2. This CDR3 comprises 15 residues. V lost 5 bases, J lost 2 bases, and 4 bases stayed unmatched. Germline CDR1 and CDR2: MNHEY and SMNVEV (reference sequence). CDR3 region: CASSQLAGGTYEQYF. The CDR3 DNA reads TGTGCCAGCAGTCAACTAGCGGGAGGAACCTACGAGCAGTACTTC.

This rearrangement joins TRBV19 to TRBJ2-1; 8 bases match TRBD2. V shed 0 bases and J 8 bases; nucleotides not matched to a gene: 3. Germline CDR1 and CDR2: LNHDA and SQIVND (reference sequence). The CDR3 totals 14 residues. This chain's CDR3 is CASSIEGGRYEQFF. The DNA of the CDR3 is TGTGCCAGTAGTATAGAAGGCGGGAGGTATGAGCAGTTCTTC.

In its sample, this clone was seen once. The CDR3 sequence: CASSRDRVDTGELFF. The CDR3, as DNA: TGTGCCAGCAGTCGGGACAGGGTAGACACCGGGGAGCTGTTTTTT. This chain joins TRBV27 and TRBJ2-2, with TRBD1 matching over 9 bases. V trimming: 5 bases; J trimming: 3 bases; junction bases outside the gene matches: 4. This CDR3 contains 15 residues. CDR1 MNHEY and CDR2 SMNVEV come from the germline V gene (reference sequence).

The genes are TRBV5-1 and TRBJ2-1; D is ambiguous. The CDR3 has 15 residues. The V gene's germline CDR1 is SGHRS and CDR2 YFSETQ. V was clipped by 6 bases and J by 0 bases, with 13 bases between them. CDR3 in amino acids: CASTYLQPSYNEQFF. The DNA for the CDR3 is TGCGCCAGCACTTATCTCCAACCCTCCTACAATGAGCAGTTCTTC.

This sequence joins TRBV20-1 and TRBJ2-7, with unresolved D. The ends were cut back, 4 bases at V and 1 base at J, with 2 bases in the middle. Germline V gene lookup returns CDR1 DFQATT and CDR2 SNEGSKA (reference sequence). This CDR3 is 10 amino acids long. CDR3 coding DNA: TGCAGTGCTATTTCCTACGAGCAGTACTTC. Translated: CSAISYEQYF.

The chain is built from TRBV6-1 and TRBJ1-4; no reliable D call. Germline values: CDR1 MNHNS, CDR2 SASEGT. With 0 bases removed from V and 4 bases from J, the gap between germline ends came to 9 bases. The CDR3 covers 15 residues. CDR3 in DNA: TGTGCCAGCAGTGAAGCGCTACGGGTTAATGAAAAACTGTTTTTT. It codes for CASSEALRVNEKLFF.

This rearrangement joins TRBV29-1 to TRBJ2-5; D not certain. Germline V gene data show CDR1 as SQVTM and CDR2 as ANQGSEA. This CDR3 comprises 13 residues. Trimming took off 6 bases at V and 2 bases at J, with 13 bases between the two ends. As DNA, the CDR3 is TGCAGCGTGATCCGGGCCGCACAAGAGACCCAGTACTTC. It is translated as CSVIRAAQETQYF.

V usage is TRBV30 and J usage is TRBJ2-5, with D uncertain. Per germline, CDR1 GTSNPN and CDR2 SVGIG (reference sequence). The CDR3 covers 13 residues. V shed 0 bases and J shed 2 bases, with 7 bases lying between them. CDR3 nucleotides: TGTGCCTGGAGTGTACGTGCTCAAGAGACCCAGTACTTC. It translates to CAWSVRAQETQYF.

V gene TRBV19 combines with J gene TRBJ2-7, with 13 bases lining up with TRBD2. The CDR3 is made up of 16 amino acids. Germline loops: CDR1 LNHDA, CDR2 SQIVND (reference sequence). Germline trimming cut 5 bases from V and 6 bases from J; bases unmatched to any gene: 10. CDR3 coding DNA: TGTGCCAGTAGTCCTCAATCGGGACTAGCGGGATTCGAGCAGTACTTC. This translates into CASSPQSGLAGFEQYF. Combining the CDR3 with reference TRBV19 and TRBJ2-7 gives the whole variable domain DGGITQSPKYLFRKEGQNVTLSCEQNLNHDAMYWYRQDPGQGLRLIYYSQIVNDFQKGDIAEGYSVSREKKESFPLTVTSAQKNPTAFYLCASSPQSGLAGFEQYFGPGTRLTVT.

The V call is TRBV7-2, the J call TRBJ1-2; possible D gene TRBD1, 5 bases. V lost 5 bases and J 5 bases, leaving 12 bases between the germline ends. This CDR3 has 13 amino acids. Germline assignment: CDR1 SGHTA and CDR2 FQGNSA. In DNA, the CDR3 is TGTGCCAGCAGCCCGGACGCAGGGTATGGCTACACCTTC. Its protein product is CASSPDAGYGYTF.

The genes are TRBV4-1 and TRBJ1-1; D call uncertain. This CDR3 is built from 15 residues. The germline V gene has CDR1 MGHRA and CDR2 YSYEKL. V was clipped by 0 bases and J by 2 bases, with 10 bases between them. The CDR3 bases are TGCGCCAGCAGCCAAGAGTCGACTCTTAACACTGAAGCTTTCTTT. It specifies CASSQESTLNTEAFF.

The CDR3 DNA reads TGCGCCAGCAGCTTGGGGACAGCCGATCAAGAGACCCAGTACTTC. Protein product: CASSLGTADQETQYF. The rearrangement joins TRBV5-1 to TRBJ2-5; the D gene is possibly TRBD1 (6 bases). Germline values: CDR1 SGHRS, CDR2 YFSETQ. The germline V and J ends were trimmed by 0 bases and 2 bases, with 11 bases remaining between them. This CDR3 is 15 amino acids long.

The rearrangement joins TRBV28 to TRBJ1-2; TRBD1 might be the D (6 bases). This CDR3 region has 16 residues. Trimming cost V 4 bases and J 2 bases, with 17 bases left between them. CDR1 MDHEN and CDR2 SYDVKM come from the germline V gene. The CDR3 loop is CASSSLRTDGNYGYTF. In DNA, the CDR3 is TGTGCCAGCAGTTCCCTCCGGACAGACGGAAACTATGGCTACACCTTC.

The chain is built from TRBV2 and TRBJ2-3, with D possibly being TRBD2 (6 bases). In germline, CDR1 is SNHLY, CDR2 FYNNEI. Deletions cut 11 bases from V and 2 bases from J, with 17 bases between. The CDR3 contains 14 residues. This chain's CDR3 is CALQEASATDTQYF. Written as DNA, the CDR3 is TGTGCCCTCCAGGAGGCTAGCGCCACAGATACGCAGTATTTT.